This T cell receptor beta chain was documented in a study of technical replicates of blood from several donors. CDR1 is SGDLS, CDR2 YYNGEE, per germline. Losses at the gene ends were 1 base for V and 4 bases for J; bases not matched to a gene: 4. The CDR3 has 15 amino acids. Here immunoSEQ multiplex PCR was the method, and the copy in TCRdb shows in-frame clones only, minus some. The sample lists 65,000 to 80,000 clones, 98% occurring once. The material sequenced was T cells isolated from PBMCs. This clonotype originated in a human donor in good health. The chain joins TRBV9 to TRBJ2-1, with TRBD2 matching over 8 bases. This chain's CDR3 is CASSVMSGSYNEQFF. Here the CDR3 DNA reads TGTGCCAGCAGCGTAATGAGCGGGAGTTACAATGAGCAGTTCTTC.